These T cell receptor beta chains were read from a single sample in a study of cytomegalovirus exposure and HLA in healthy donors. The repertoire was sequenced with immunoSEQ multiplex PCR; TCRdb's copy has only in-frame clones and lacks some. The sample lists approximately 190,000 clones; more than 75% were seen once. Material: PBMCs. The receptors stem from a young man in good health and CMV-seronegative. Each CDR3 is given without its conserved first and last residue. Not every row has a clone size; where given, it reads once, few, many or a size class.

j_call clone_size v_call cdr3_aa
TRBJ2-3 - TRBV11-2 ASSTPGTSGSTQY
TRBJ2-7 - TRBV6-5 ASRTGGDEQY
TRBJ2-7 once TRBV6-6 ASRVVSTNYEQY
TRBJ2-3 - TRBV25-1 ASSEMESTDTQY
TRBJ2-1 - TRBV5-4 ASRSGLAGDSYNEQF
TRBJ2-2 few TRBV14 ASSQAYTGELF
TRBJ2-5 - TRBV7-2 ASSFSSGGETQY
TRBJ1-1 few TRBV19 ASRRAGQGAAEAF
TRBJ1-5 - TRBV6-5 ASGARGYQPQH
TRBJ1-1 - TRBV28 ASSYPGQHTEAF
TRBJ1-5 - TRBV4-1 ASSRTRLRGPQPQH
TRBJ2-5 - TRBV6-6 ASSYRGGSKETQY
TRBJ2-7 - TRBV7-9 ASSRPDRAGEQY
TRBJ1-1 - TRBV6-5 ASSYTGQAKGTEAF
TRBJ1-2 - TRBV11-2 ASSSRQGNYGYT
TRBJ2-2 - TRBV2 ASKSRGHTGELF
TRBJ2-5 - TRBV5-1 ASSLDLRGAGETQY
TRBJ1-1 - TRBV13 ASSPWGEVAF
TRBJ1-1 once TRBV11-2 ASSLGQGAEAF
TRBJ2-2 - TRBV27 ASSLIPGGGTGELF
TRBJ1-5 - TRBV11-2 ASSWGPGQPQH
TRBJ2-3 - TRBV10-3 AIRKGAPDTQY
TRBJ2-1 - TRBV7-6 ASSRPRGGQGEQF
TRBJ2-5 once TRBV28 ASSQLGGGGSYQETQY
TRBJ2-5 - TRBV14 ASSRARTQY
TRBJ2-1 - TRBV12-1 ASSSAANSYNEQF
TRBJ2-7 - TRBV11-2 ASSDPGARGYEQY
TRBJ2-3 - TRBV2 ASRGQGGRADTQY
TRBJ2-2 - TRBV5-1 ASSLSGQYNTGELF
TRBJ1-5 - TRBV28 ASSFSGFNQPQH
TRBJ2-1 once TRBV6-1 ASRKGLGIDEQF
TRBJ1-2 - TRBV5-1 ASSFSGGSYVYT
TRBJ2-3 - TRBV28 ASRAPDSYDTQY
TRBJ2-7 - TRBV6-7 ASSYSGDRGYEQY
TRBJ2-7 few TRBV4-2 ASSQGLAGYYEQY
TRBJ2-5 - TRBV23-1 ASSQDDVDRGQETQY
TRBJ2-7 - TRBV7-9 ASSPRDRVHGQY
TRBJ2-1 - TRBV7-9 ASVLGDNEQF
TRBJ2-7 - TRBV5-1 ASSRGGSSYEQY
TRBJ2-7 - TRBV7-2 ASSYTSGGAYEQY
TRBJ1-1 few TRBV11-2 ASSLVGVGNTEAF
TRBJ1-4 - TRBV5-1 ASRAGTGDEKLF
TRBJ2-5 - TRBV7-6 ASSFSQGFAKTQY
TRBJ1-5 - TRBV5-1 ASSLGGQNNQPQH
TRBJ2-3 few TRBV6-6 ASSYSVTRGDTQY
TRBJ1-3 - TRBV29-1 SAKQGNTIY
TRBJ2-2 - TRBV7-9 ASRSSNTGELF
TRBJ1-5 - TRBV6-1 ASSEKGQGGQPQH
TRBJ2-1 - TRBV18 ASSPRTGGSYNEQF
TRBJ2-2 - TRBV27 ASSFVLQANTGELF
TRBJ2-2 - TRBV14 ASRPYLDAGELF
TRBJ2-7 - TRBV28 ASKGGGLAGDGNEQY
TRBJ2-3 - TRBV28 ASSLSPYTQY
TRBJ2-2 - TRBV28 ASRRRTSGGPPNTGELF
TRBJ2-3 few TRBV4-1 ASSHGLAGASTDTQY
TRBJ2-2 - TRBV18 ASSPFPVAGNTGELF
TRBJ2-7 - TRBV27 ASSLKRGGSYEQY